The present entry profiles one T cell receptor (beta chain) with its context. These data originate in a study of patients and donors after allogeneic stem cell transplantation. The CDR3 is 13 residues long. Trimming removed 5 bases at V and 3 bases at J, with 11 bases between. CDR1 SGHTA and CDR2 FQGNSA come from the germline V gene. TCRdb used MiXCR to reprocess the RT-PCR reads, holding one entry per CDR3 protein. This sample carries about a million distinct CDR3 sequences, roughly 18% of them seen once, and the ten largest clones take around 6%. The chain has TRBV7-2 and TRBJ2-7; no firm D call. The source is a human donor who was either an allogeneic HSCT recipient or a stem cell or donor lymphocyte infusion donor (not recorded which). It is not recorded whose cells these are; they may come from a transplant donor. Sequences were obtained from blood, either unsorted or a sorted T cell fraction (not recorded which). CDR3 residues: CASSPRRVYEQYF. The CDR3 nucleotides read TGTGCCAGCAGCCCCAGACGGGTCTACGAGCAGTACTTC.